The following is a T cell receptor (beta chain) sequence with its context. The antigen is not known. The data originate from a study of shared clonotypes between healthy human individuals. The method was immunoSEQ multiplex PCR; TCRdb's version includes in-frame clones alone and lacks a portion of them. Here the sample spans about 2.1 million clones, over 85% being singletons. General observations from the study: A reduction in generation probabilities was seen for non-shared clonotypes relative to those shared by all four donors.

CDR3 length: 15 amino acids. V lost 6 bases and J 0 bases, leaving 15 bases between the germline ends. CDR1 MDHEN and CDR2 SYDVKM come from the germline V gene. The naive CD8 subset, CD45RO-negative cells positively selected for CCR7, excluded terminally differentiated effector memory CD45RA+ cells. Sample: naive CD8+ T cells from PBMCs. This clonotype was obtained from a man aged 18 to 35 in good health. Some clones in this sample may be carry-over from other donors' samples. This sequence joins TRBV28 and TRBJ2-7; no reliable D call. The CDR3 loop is CASRPEEFASYEQYF. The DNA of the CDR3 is TGTGCCAGCAGACCCGAGGAATTTGCCTCCTACGAGCAGTACTTC.